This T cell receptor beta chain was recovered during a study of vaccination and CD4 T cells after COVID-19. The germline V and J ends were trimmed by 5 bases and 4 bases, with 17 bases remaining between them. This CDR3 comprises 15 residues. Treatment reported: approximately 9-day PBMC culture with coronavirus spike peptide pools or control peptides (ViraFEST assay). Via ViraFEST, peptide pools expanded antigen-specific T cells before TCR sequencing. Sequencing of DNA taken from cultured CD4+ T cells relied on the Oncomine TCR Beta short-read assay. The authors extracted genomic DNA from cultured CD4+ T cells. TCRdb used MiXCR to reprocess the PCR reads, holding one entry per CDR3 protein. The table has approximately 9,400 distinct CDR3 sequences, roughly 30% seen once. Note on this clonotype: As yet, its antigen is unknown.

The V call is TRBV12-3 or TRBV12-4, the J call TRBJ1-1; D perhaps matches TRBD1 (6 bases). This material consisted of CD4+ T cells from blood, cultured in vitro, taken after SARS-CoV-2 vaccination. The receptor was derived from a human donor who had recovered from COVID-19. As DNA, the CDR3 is TGTGCCAGCAGTCCCCCCACAGGGACCGGCACTGAAGCTTTCTTT. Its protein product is CASSPPTGTGTEAFF.